Listed here are 15 T cell receptor beta chains from one sample, sequenced in a study of T cells in localized non-small cell lung cancer. Assay: immunoSEQ multiplex PCR; the TCRdb copy retains only in-frame clones and omits some. The sample carries fewer than 30,000 clones, around 82% recorded once. The sequencing here drew on peripheral blood mononuclear cells, taken before any cancer treatment. The receptors were gathered from a man aged 40 to 69 with stage III lung adenocarcinoma.

This chain joins TRBV5-4 and TRBJ2-1; 9 bases match TRBD2. The CDR3 consists of 15 residues. The germline V gene encodes CDR1 SGHNT and CDR2 YYREEE (reference sequence). V lost 2 bases and J lost 2; bases outside the gene matches: 2. The CDR3 nucleotides read TGTGCCAGCAGCTTAGTAGCGGGAGCCTACAATGAGCAGTTCTTC. Its protein is CASSLVAGAYNEQFF.

The rearrangement uses TRBV28 and TRBJ2-7; 8 bases line up with TRBD1. The CDR3 is made up of 14 amino acids. Trimming cost V 6 bases and J 2 bases; bases outside gene matches: 6. CDR1 is MDHEN and CDR2 is SYDVKM in the germline V gene. The CDR3 protein is CASRRTGFPYEQYF. CDR3 nucleotide sequence: TGTGCCAGCAGGAGGACAGGGTTCCCCTACGAGCAGTACTTC.

This clone was counted between two and nine times. J is TRBJ1-5 and V is TRBV6-4, with no clear D. The V gene lost 9 bases and the J gene lost 10 bases, with 10 bases spanning the gap. CDR3 length equals 10 residues. Germline V gene sequence: CDR1 MRHNA, CDR2 SNTAGT. This CDR3 is CARSCRPQHF. The CDR3 DNA follows: TGTGCCAGAAGCTGCCGTCCCCAGCATTTT.

This clone occurred once. The gene calls are TRBV6-6 and TRBJ2-5, with D perhaps assigned TRBD1 or TRBD2 (5 bases each). The CDR3 loop spans 14 amino acids. V dropped 5 bases and J dropped 4 bases, with 14 bases sitting between them. CDR1 is MNHNY, CDR2 SVGAGI, per germline (reference sequence). DNA of the CDR3: TGTGCCAGCAGTACATCCTCGGGGCGAGAGACCCAGTACTTC. Its translation is CASSTSSGRETQYF.

The genes are TRBV4-1 and TRBJ1-5; D call uncertain. From germline, CDR1 is MGHRA and CDR2 YSYEKL. V lost 0 bases and J 7 bases, leaving 10 bases between the germline ends. The CDR3 runs 14 residues. DNA for the CDR3: TGCGCCAGCAGCCAAGATCTCACGACACAGCCCCAGCATTTT. Translated, it gives CASSQDLTTQPQHF.

This clone was seen a single time. The chain recombines TRBV7-2 with TRBJ2-6, with a weak D call TRBD1 (5 bases). Trimming cost V 2 bases and J 2 bases, with 10 bases left between them. The CDR3 runs to 16 residues. Germline CDR1 SGHTA, CDR2 FQGNSA. The CDR3 DNA follows: TGTGCCAGCAGCTTATCCCCAGGGCCTGGGGCCAACGTCCTGACTTTC. Translation gives CASSLSPGPGANVLTF. The full variable domain, with the rest looked up from reference TRBV7-2 and TRBJ2-6, is GAGVSQSPSNKVTEKGKDVELRCDPISGHTALYWYRQSLGQGLEFLIYFQGNSAPDKSGLPSDRFSAERTGGSVSTLTIQRTQQEDSAVYLCASSLSPGPGANVLTFGAGSRLTVL.

The genes are TRBV27 and TRBJ2-2, with 7 bases aligning to TRBD1. With V trimmed by 7 bases and J by 1 base, 6 bases remained unmatched. Germline V CDR1 and CDR2: MNHEY, SMNVEV (reference sequence). The CDR3 is 15 amino acids. The CDR3 nucleotides are TGTGCCAGCACCCGGGACAGACTGAACACCGGGGAGCTGTTTTTT. Translating it yields CASTRDRLNTGELFF.

V usage is TRBV6-5 and J usage is TRBJ1-1, with D unresolved. This CDR3 spans 13 amino acids. The V end was cut by 5 bases, the J end by 1 base, with 8 bases between. Germline CDR1 reads MNHEY; CDR2 reads SVGAGI. This CDR3 is CASSESGNTEAFF. The CDR3 nucleotides read TGTGCCAGCAGTGAGTCGGGGAACACTGAAGCTTTCTTT.

This rearrangement joins TRBV6-6 to TRBJ2-3; D remains ambiguous. The CDR3 is 13 residues long. Germline CDR1 and CDR2: MNHNY and SVGAGI (reference sequence). Trimming shortened V by 6 bases and J by 5 bases, and 12 bases separated the two germline ends. CDR3 protein: CASSPPIGDTQYF. The CDR3, as DNA: TGTGCCAGCAGCCCGCCCATCGGAGATACGCAGTATTTT.

This sequence joins TRBV5-1 and TRBJ2-1; TRBD2 aligns across 10 bases. This CDR3 region has 16 residues. V trimming: 1 base; J trimming: 5 bases; junction bases outside the gene matches: 6. CDR1 is SGHRS and CDR2 is YFSETQ in the germline V gene. The CDR3 bases are TGCGCCAGCAGCTTGACCCCTAGCGGGAGCAACAATGAGCAGTTCTTC. As protein: CASSLTPSGSNNEQFF.

V and J are TRBV15 and TRBJ2-3; a weak D match, TRBD2 (6 bases). Germline lookup yields CDR1 LNHNV and CDR2 YYDKDF (reference sequence). Deletions cut 1 base from V and 4 bases from J, with 15 bases between. This CDR3 is built from 16 residues. This chain's CDR3 is CATSRVNTGAADTQYF. The DNA for the CDR3 is TGTGCCACCAGCAGAGTAAACACGGGAGCGGCAGATACGCAGTATTTT.

The chain has TRBV5-1 and TRBJ2-6; a possible D gene is TRBD1 (5 bases). Per germline, CDR1 SGHRS and CDR2 YFSETQ. The CDR3 sequence is 15 residues long. V lost 0 bases and J lost 2, with 6 bases in between. The CDR3 sequence is CASSLVGAGANVLTF. CDR3 nucleotide sequence: TGCGCCAGCAGCTTGGTAGGGGCTGGGGCCAACGTCCTGACTTTC.

The chain has TRBV6-5 and TRBJ2-7; no clear D. In germline, CDR1 is MNHEY, CDR2 SVGAGI. Deletions cut 2 bases from V and 7 bases from J, with 12 bases between. The CDR3 extends over 13 amino acids. Here the CDR3 reads CASSYRRWDEQYV. The DNA of the CDR3 is TGTGCCAGCAGTTACCGTCGCTGGGATGAGCAGTACGTC.

This clone was observed a handful of times. The chain joins TRBV5-5 to TRBJ1-2, with D possibly TRBD1 on 5 matching bases. The germline V gene has CDR1 SGHKS and CDR2 YYEKEE (reference sequence). This CDR3 comprises 12 residues. V was clipped by 0 bases and J by 8 bases, with 8 bases between them. The CDR3 here is CASSLVRDGYTF. The CDR3 bases are TGTGCCAGCAGCTTGGTCAGGGACGGCTACACCTTC.

This chain uses TRBV28 with TRBJ2-5; TRBD2 is a possible D gene (6 bases). This CDR3 has 14 residues. V gave up 3 bases and J gave up 3 bases, with 11 bases separating them. Germline V CDR1 and CDR2: MDHEN, SYDVKM. The DNA of the CDR3 is TGTGCCAGCAGTTTCGGGGGAGGAGAAGAGACCCAGTACTTC. Protein sequence: CASSFGGGEETQYF. Full variable domain (outside the CDR3, taken from reference TRBV28 and TRBJ2-5): DVKVTQSSRYLVKRTGEKVFLECVQDMDHENMFWYRQDPGLGLRLIYFSYDVKMKEKGDIPEGYSVSREKKERFSLILESASTNQTSMYLCASSFGGGEETQYFGPGTRLLVL.